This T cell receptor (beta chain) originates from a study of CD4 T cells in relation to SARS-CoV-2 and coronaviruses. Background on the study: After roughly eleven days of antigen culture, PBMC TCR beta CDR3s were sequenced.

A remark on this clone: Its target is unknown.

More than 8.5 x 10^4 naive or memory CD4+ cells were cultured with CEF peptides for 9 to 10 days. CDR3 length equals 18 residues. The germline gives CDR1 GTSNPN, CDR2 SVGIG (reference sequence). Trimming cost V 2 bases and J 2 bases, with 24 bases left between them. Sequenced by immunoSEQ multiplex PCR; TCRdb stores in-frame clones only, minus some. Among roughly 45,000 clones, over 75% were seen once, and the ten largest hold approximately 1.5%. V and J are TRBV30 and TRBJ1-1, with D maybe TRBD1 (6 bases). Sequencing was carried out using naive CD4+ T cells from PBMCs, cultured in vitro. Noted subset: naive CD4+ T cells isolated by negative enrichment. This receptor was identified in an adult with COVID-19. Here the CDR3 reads CAWSHYKSGAFFNTEAFF. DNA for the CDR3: TGTGCCTGGAGTCACTACAAATCGGGGGCCTTTTTTAACACTGAAGCTTTCTTT. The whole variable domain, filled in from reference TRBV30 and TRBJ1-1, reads SQTIHQWPATLVQPVGSPLSLECTVEGTSNPNLYWYRQAAGRGLQLLFYSVGIGQISSEVPQNLSASRPQDRQFILSSKKLLLSDSGFYLCAWSHYKSGAFFNTEAFFGQGTRLTVV.